This T cell receptor (beta chain) emerged from a study of blood T cell repertoires in COVID-19. At the level of the study: Spain, Italy and the United States supplied samples that represented acute and convalescent COVID-19.

Original handling: Using reference gene primer amplification, nucleated cell counts were estimated. Measured with immunoSEQ multiplex PCR; TCRdb has only the in-frame clones, and not every one. From that table come the V and J calls and clone size; the DNA was used to work out D and trimming. The sample contains 15,000 or so clones, 85% to 90% of which appear only once. Seattle-derived patients entered the study during active infection and were followed longitudinally. V dropped 1 base and J dropped 0 bases, with 15 bases sitting between them. The germline CDR1 and CDR2 sequences are KGHDR and SFDVKD. The CDR3 length is 18 residues.

The specimen was peripheral blood. V and J are TRBV24-1 and TRBJ2-1; weak D call: TRBD2 (6 bases). This receptor was identified in a woman aged 80 or older with COVID-19, enrolled during active disease. The CDR3 is CATSDFRSGQSSYNEQFF. The CDR3 coding sequence is TGTGCCACCAGTGATTTTAGGAGCGGGCAGAGCTCCTACAATGAGCAGTTCTTC.